This entry concerns a single T cell receptor (beta chain). The data stem from a study of technical replicates of blood from a few donors. Clones were sequenced by immunoSEQ multiplex PCR, and TCRdb holds only the in-frame ones, with some missing. Of approximately 92,000 clones in the sample, around 96% were seen once. With V trimmed by 6 bases and J by 1 base, 10 bases remained unmatched. Germline V lookup: CDR1 SGHRS, CDR2 YFSETQ. CDR3 size: 16 residues. What was sequenced was T cells isolated from PBMCs. The genes are TRBV5-1 and TRBJ2-3, with 8 nucleotides matching TRBD2. The clonotype was recovered from a human donor in good health. The CDR3 DNA reads TGCGCCAGCACCCACCTCGGGGGGGCTGGCACAGATACGCAGTATTTT. Its protein product is CASTHLGGAGTDTQYF.